A selection of T cell receptor beta chains follows, all from one sample in a study of OX40 agonist ivuxolimab in advanced cancers. The data were produced by immunoSEQ multiplex PCR, yet TCRdb's version contains in-frame clones alone and is incomplete. The table has about 72,000 clones, roughly 89% seen once. The sequenced sample was CD4+ or CD8+ T cells sorted from blood, obtained in a trial of the OX40 agonist ivuxolimab. These receptor sequences come from an adult with an advanced solid tumor such as melanoma, head and neck, liver or kidney cancer. Each CDR3 is given with its conserved first and last residue. D genes are given only for firm matches. A row's size may be missing; if present it is once, few, many or a size class.

NA	TRBV6-1	NA	TRBJ1-2	CASKPRGGLYGYTF	TGTGCCAGCAAGCCGAGGGGTGGACTCTATGGCTACACCTTC
NA	TRBV6-5	NA	TRBJ1-1	CASSYSVNTEAFF	TGTGCCAGCAGTTACTCAGTGAACACTGAAGCTTTCTTT
NA	TRBV7-9	NA	TRBJ1-3	CASSSLGRPGNTIYF	TGTGCCAGCAGCTCACTTGGACGGCCTGGAAACACCATATATTTT
NA	TRBV11-2	NA	TRBJ2-2	CASSLDVWAGRSGELFF	TGTGCCAGCAGCTTAGATGTCTGGGCAGGAAGATCCGGGGAGCTGTTTTTT
NA	TRBV28	TRBD1	TRBJ2-5	CASRDRDRGQETQYF	TGTGCCAGCAGAGATCGGGACAGGGGGCAAGAGACCCAGTACTTC
NA	TRBV6-5	NA	TRBJ2-7	CASSYYPGASYEQYF	TGTGCCAGCAGTTACTATCCAGGGGCGTCCTACGAGCAGTACTTC
NA	TRBV28	TRBD2	TRBJ2-2	CASSFLRGNSGELFF	TGTGCCAGCAGTTTTTTGCGGGGGAATAGCGGGGAGCTGTTTTTT
NA	TRBV6-6	NA	TRBJ2-5	CASRTGQGREETQYF	TGTGCCAGCAGAACCGGTCAGGGGCGGGAAGAGACCCAGTACTTC
NA	TRBV7-8	NA	TRBJ2-1	CASSIGESDEQFF	TGTGCCAGCAGCATCGGGGAATCTGATGAGCAGTTCTTC
NA	TRBV6-5	NA	TRBJ2-7	CASSYATEGQYF	TGTGCCAGCAGTTACGCCACAGAGGGCCAGTACTTC
once	TRBV6-9	TRBD1	TRBJ1-1	CASSYEGQIAFF	TGTGCCAGCAGTTACGAGGGACAGATAGCTTTCTTT
NA	TRBV18	NA	TRBJ2-5	CASSPGQSGPRETQYF	TGTGCCAGCTCACCTGGACAGTCCGGACCCCGAGAGACCCAGTACTTC
NA	TRBV6-5	NA	TRBJ2-7	CASSYTPLGANYEQYF	TGTGCCAGCAGTTACACCCCCTTGGGGGCGAACTACGAGCAGTACTTC
NA	TRBV6-6	NA	TRBJ1-4	CATQGTSTNEKLFF	TGTGCCACTCAGGGTACCTCAACTAATGAAAAACTGTTTTTT
NA	TRBV11-2	TRBD2	TRBJ2-3	CASSFGTRSYTQYF	TGTGCCAGCAGCTTTGGGACTAGGTCATATACGCAGTATTTT
NA	TRBV29-1	NA	TRBJ2-7	CSVHLSTGYSYEQYF	TGCAGCGTTCACCTATCGACAGGTTACTCCTACGAGCAGTACTTC
NA	TRBV6-6	NA	TRBJ2-5	CASSPSREETQYF	TGTGCCAGCAGCCCGTCCAGGGAAGAGACCCAGTACTTC
NA	TRBV29-1	NA	TRBJ2-1	CSVELSYNEQFF	TGCAGCGTTGAGCTATCCTACAATGAGCAGTTCTTC
NA	TRBV6-5	NA	TRBJ1-1	CASSLTGNTEAFF	TGTGCCAGCAGTCTGACAGGGAACACTGAAGCTTTCTTT
NA	TRBV10-3	TRBD2	TRBJ2-1	CAISESSGRRWGSYNEQFF	TGTGCCATCAGTGAATCTAGCGGGAGACGATGGGGCTCCTACAATGAGCAGTTCTTC
once	TRBV6-5	TRBD1	TRBJ1-3	CASSYRDRAPGNTIYF	TGTGCCAGCAGTTACCGGGACAGGGCACCTGGAAACACCATATATTTT
NA	TRBV5-4	TRBD2	TRBJ2-5	CASRRAGAGRQETQYF	TGTGCCAGCAGACGAGCGGGAGCGGGGCGGCAAGAGACCCAGTACTTC
NA	TRBV7-2	NA	TRBJ2-7	CASSWAVTTAYEQYF	TGTGCCAGCAGCTGGGCCGTGACTACAGCCTACGAGCAGTACTTC
NA	TRBV7-2	NA	TRBJ2-5	CASSLQGVGETQYF	TGTGCCAGCAGCTTACAGGGAGTTGGAGAGACCCAGTACTTC
NA	TRBV5-1	TRBD2	TRBJ2-1	CASSWRRGGLNNEQFF	TGCGCCAGCAGCTGGAGGCGGGGGGGCCTTAACAATGAGCAGTTCTTC
NA	TRBV4-1	NA	TRBJ2-2	CASSQGLGLTGELFF	TGCGCCAGCAGCCAAGGGTTGGGGTTGACCGGGGAGCTGTTTTTT
NA	TRBV6-5	NA	TRBJ1-2	CASSYSPGGVDGYTF	TGTGCCAGCAGTTACTCACCCGGGGGCGTAGATGGCTACACCTTC
NA	TRBV7-2	NA	TRBJ2-3	CASSLEGGTQYF	TGTGCCAGCAGCTTAGAGGGGGGTACGCAGTATTTT
once	TRBV11-2	NA	TRBJ2-3	CASSFRQPSTDTQYF	TGTGCCAGCAGCTTCAGACAACCCAGCACAGATACGCAGTATTTT
NA	TRBV4-1	NA	TRBJ2-3	CASSQVYGRYTDTQYF	TGCGCCAGCAGCCAAGTCTATGGTCGATACACAGATACGCAGTATTTT
NA	TRBV5-1	NA	TRBJ2-1	CASSLENAGATYNEQFF	TGCGCCAGCAGCTTGGAAAACGCGGGGGCGACATACAATGAGCAGTTCTTC
NA	TRBV5-1	TRBD1	TRBJ1-3	CASRTDRGSYNTIYF	TGCGCCAGCAGGACCGACAGGGGCTCCTATAACACCATATATTTT
NA	TRBV2	TRBD2	TRBJ2-5	CASSGTGGRGTQYF	TGTGCCAGCAGTGGTACGGGGGGGCGCGGGACCCAGTACTTC
NA	TRBV9	NA	TRBJ1-2	CASSVGDSSNYGYTF	TGTGCCAGCAGCGTAGGCGACAGCTCTAACTATGGCTACACCTTC
NA	TRBV28	TRBD1	TRBJ1-2	CASRTPDRRDGYTF	TGTGCCAGCAGGACCCCGGACAGGAGAGATGGCTACACCTTC
NA	TRBV10-3	TRBD1	TRBJ2-5	CAIRPQQGAETQYF	TGTGCCATCAGGCCTCAACAGGGGGCCGAGACCCAGTACTTC
NA	TRBV6-1	TRBD2	TRBJ2-1	CASTRRAGLYNEQFF	TGTGCCAGCACCAGAAGAGCGGGGTTATACAATGAGCAGTTCTTC
NA	TRBV28	NA	TRBJ2-5	CASSSLGGGETQYF	TGTGCCAGCAGTTCCCTAGGCGGCGGGGAGACCCAGTACTTC
NA	TRBV9	TRBD1	TRBJ1-2	CASSIGDRGNGYTF	TGTGCCAGCAGCATAGGGGACAGAGGAAATGGCTACACCTTC
NA	TRBV5-6	NA	TRBJ1-1	CASSLGGDFEAFF	TGTGCCAGCAGCTTGGGGGGGGACTTTGAAGCTTTCTTT
NA	TRBV29-1	TRBD2	TRBJ2-3	CSVESSGASTDTQYF	TGCAGCGTTGAGTCTAGCGGGGCTTCCACGGATACGCAGTATTTT
NA	TRBV19	NA	TRBJ1-4	CASREGGGGEEKLFF	TGTGCCAGTAGAGAGGGGGGAGGTGGCGAGGAAAAACTGTTTTTT
NA	TRBV29-1	NA	TRBJ1-1	CSVERGGSTEAFF	TGCAGCGTTGAACGGGGAGGAAGCACTGAAGCTTTCTTT
NA	TRBV28	NA	TRBJ2-1	CASRGGTARSYNEQFF	TGTGCCAGCAGGGGGGGGACAGCCCGCTCCTACAATGAGCAGTTCTTC
NA	TRBV5-4	TRBD2	TRBJ2-7	CASSLDGRKAGEQYF	TGTGCCAGCAGCTTGGACGGGAGGAAAGCGGGTGAGCAGTACTTC
NA	TRBV5-1	TRBD1	TRBJ2-7	CASNGQGANEQYF	TGCGCCAGCAACGGACAGGGGGCTAACGAGCAGTACTTC